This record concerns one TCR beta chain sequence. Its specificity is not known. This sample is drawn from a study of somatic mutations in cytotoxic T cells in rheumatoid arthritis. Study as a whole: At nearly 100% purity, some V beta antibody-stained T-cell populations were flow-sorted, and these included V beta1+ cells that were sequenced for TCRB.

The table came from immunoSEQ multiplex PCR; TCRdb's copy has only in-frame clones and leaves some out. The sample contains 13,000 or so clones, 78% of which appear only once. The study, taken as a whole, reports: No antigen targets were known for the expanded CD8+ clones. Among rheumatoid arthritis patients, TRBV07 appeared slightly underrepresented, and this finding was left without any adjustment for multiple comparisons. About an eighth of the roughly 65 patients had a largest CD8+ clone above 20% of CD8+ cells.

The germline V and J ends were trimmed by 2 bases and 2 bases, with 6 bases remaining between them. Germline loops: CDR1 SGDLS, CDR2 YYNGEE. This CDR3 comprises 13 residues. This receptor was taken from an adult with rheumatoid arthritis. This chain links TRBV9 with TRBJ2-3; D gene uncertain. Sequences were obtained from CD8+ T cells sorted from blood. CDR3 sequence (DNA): TGTGCCAGCAGCGTGGGGTCCACAGATACGCAGTATTTT. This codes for CASSVGSTDTQYF.